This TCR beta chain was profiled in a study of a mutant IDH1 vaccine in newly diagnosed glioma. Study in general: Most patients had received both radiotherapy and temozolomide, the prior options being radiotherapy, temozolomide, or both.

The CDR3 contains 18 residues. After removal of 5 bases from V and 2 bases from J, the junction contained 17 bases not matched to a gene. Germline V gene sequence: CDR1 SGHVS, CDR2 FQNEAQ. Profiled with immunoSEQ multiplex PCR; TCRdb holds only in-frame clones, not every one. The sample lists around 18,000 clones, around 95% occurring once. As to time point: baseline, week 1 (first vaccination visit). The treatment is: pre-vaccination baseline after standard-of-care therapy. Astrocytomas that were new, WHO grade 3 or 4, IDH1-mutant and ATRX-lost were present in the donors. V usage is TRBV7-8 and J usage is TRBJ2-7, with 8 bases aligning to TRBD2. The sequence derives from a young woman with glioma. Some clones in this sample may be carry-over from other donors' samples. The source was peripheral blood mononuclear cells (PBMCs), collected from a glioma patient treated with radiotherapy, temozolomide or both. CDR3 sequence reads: CASSTRRGGAQSPYEQYF. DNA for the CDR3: TGTGCCAGCAGCACCCGTCGGGGGGGGGCACAAAGTCCCTACGAGCAGTACTTC.